This T cell receptor (beta chain) is from a study of vaccination and CD4 T cells after COVID-19. Background on the study: The control cultures got either a CEFX pool, an HIV-1 Nef pool, or no peptide at all.

This CDR3 comprises 16 residues. The germline V gene has CDR1 GTSNPN and CDR2 SVGIG (reference sequence). With V trimmed by 0 bases and J by 4 bases, 10 bases remained unmatched. At the Johns Hopkins FTIC core, DNA taken from cultured CD4+ T cells was sequenced by way of the Oncomine TCR Beta short-read assay. MiXCR was run by TCRdb on the PCR reads, yielding one entry per CDR3 protein. In the table there are 20,000 to 25,000 distinct CDR3 sequences, 50% to 70% of which are singletons. Treatment in this sample: approximately 11-day PBMC culture with coronavirus spike peptide pools or control peptides (ViraFEST assay). IL-2 (around 9 IU/ml) and peptide pools (about 10 ug/ml) were added to cultures of approximately 2 million PBMCs per well. As to this clonotype: Its antigen is as yet unknown.

The TCR originated in a human donor who received a COVID-19 vaccine. The rearrangement joins TRBV30 to TRBJ1-2, with 8 bases lining up with TRBD1. This specimen was CD4+ T cells from blood, cultured in vitro, taken after SARS-CoV-2 vaccination. The CDR3 DNA is TGTGCCTGGAGTGTACCGACAGGGGCGCTCATCTATGGCTACACCTTC. This codes for CAWSVPTGALIYGYTF.